The T cell receptor (beta chain) described here comes from a study of T cell clonality in common variable immunodeficiency (dated by TCRdb to the mid-2010s). On the study overall, not on this receptor specifically: Differences among patients in the CVID cohort limited the correlations between repertoire features and clinical complications. CVID TCRbeta sequences reportedly showed fewer deletions and N-nucleotide insertions and lacked highly modified clones with 13 or more V deletions. CVID subjects shared fewer TCRbeta clones with each other than healthy controls did (p < 0.0001). TCRbeta clonality was higher in CVID subjects than in healthy controls (t-test p = 0.018), and the increase was most characteristic of about a third of subjects. Even though DNA input was equal, the average per sample came to 82,000 or so unique sequences for controls compared with about 30,000 for CVID samples. The authors noted that sequencing repertoires of T cell subpopulations would be needed to clarify what caused the increased clonality in CVID.

CVID samples and control samples contributed equivalent amounts of genomic DNA as sequencing input. For every sample, a 60 bp segment covering the rearranged TCRbeta CDR3 region was amplified and then sequenced. The immunoSEQ assay, a bias-corrected multiplex PCR with high-throughput sequencing, was employed for TCRbeta amplification. For the original study's pipeline: Each unique nucleotide sequence was treated as a clone and annotated with V, D and J genes, copy number and frequency. Sequences were labeled productive if in frame, and non-productive if out of frame or containing stop codons. Clonality was calculated from Shannon's entropy as previously described. The predicted amino acid sequences of productive clones were used to derive mean CDR3 Kyte-Doolittle hydropathy. Scaled V gene usage was hierarchically clustered using Manhattan distance and complete linkage with the R hclust function. To assess clone sharing by CDR3 amino acid sequence, 12 repertoires per group were resampled over 100 rounds. Repertoires were searched for 60 to 80 published EBV-specific and around 230 published CMV-specific TCRbeta sequences. Analysis left out a couple of CVID samples that produced under 10,000 sequences, so roughly 45 CVID repertoires remained. Imported from immuneACCESS, the table was reduced by TCRdb to in-frame sequences with V and J called. These copies leave out some clones; in studies compared against another copy, an unresolved V gene accounts for under half, and the cause of the remainder is not known. Clone size and V and J calls were adopted from that table, with D and trimming inferred from the DNA. This sample holds tens of thousands of clones in total, without any singletons. The ten largest clonotypes hold approximately 6.2% of the sample.

Most CVID patients and most healthy controls were of Caucasian heritage. Heparinized peripheral whole blood samples of about 4.5 to 9 ml were obtained from each donor. Genomic DNA from adults with common variable immune deficiency (CVID) and from healthy adult controls was used for sequencing of TCRbeta CDR3 repertoires. The control group comprised roughly 22 healthy adult volunteers, roughly twelve female and roughly ten male, aged about 23 to 75 years with a mean age of around 35. Diluted blood was density-centrifuged over Hypaque 1077 or Ficoll-Paque to isolate peripheral blood mononuclear cells. Unsorted mononuclear cells served as the source of genomic DNA, which was extracted either by Qiagen column purification or by a centrifugation-based method. Via the germline V gene, CDR1 is SGDLS and CDR2 YYNGEE. The CDR3, cysteine through phenylalanine, is 14 amino acids long. The CDR3 was read in part: 33 bases, with the frame set at base 1. Trimming removed 0 bases from V and 1 base from J, leaving 8 bases between the germline ends.

This clone was recorded many times. This clone's antigen is unknown. The CDR3 goes on 3 residues after the read ends, and that part is filled in from the germline J gene. The source material was peripheral blood mononuclear cells. The V and J segments used are TRBV9 and TRBJ2-7, with no confidently assigned D gene. The clonotype originates from a person aged 18 to 75 in good health. The CDR3 here reads CASSVGPESYEQYF. The sequenced part of the CDR3 DNA is TGTGCCAGCAGCGTAGGGCCAGAATCCTACGAG.